The entry below describes one T cell receptor (beta chain). What it binds is not known. These data originate in a study of T cells in narcolepsy. Overall study context: Donors had narcolepsy type 1 or type 2, or were healthy controls.

The CDR3 is made up of 13 amino acids. The germline V gene encodes CDR1 SGDLS and CDR2 YYNGEE. V lost 0 bases and J 3 bases, leaving 7 bases between the germline ends. Findings and caveats of the study: Autoreactive clonotypes reportedly recurred in blood of same and different patients, not controls. Autoreactive HCRT-specific and TRIB2-specific clonotypes were marked in same-patient CSF-versus-blood CD4+ comparisons.

Method: immunoSEQ multiplex PCR; TCRdb's copy keeps in-frame clones and lacks some. The data show some 15,000 clones, just under 75% seen once. V and J are TRBV9 and TRBJ2-7; no reliable D call. Sequencing was performed on CD45RA- memory CD8+ T cells from PBMCs. The sequence was collected from a human donor with narcolepsy. The CDR3 here is CASSVGDFYEQYF. The DNA of the CDR3 is TGTGCCAGCAGCGTAGGGGATTTCTACGAGCAGTACTTC. Variable domain in full (rest from reference TRBV9 and TRBJ2-7): DSGVTQTPKHLITATGQRVTLRCSPRSGDLSVYWYQQSLDQGLQFLIQYYNGEERAKGNILERFSAQQFPDLHSELNLSSLELGDSALYFCASSVGDFYEQYFGPGTRLTVT.